A single sample gave rise to the 10 T cell receptor beta chains below, sequenced in a study of response to subunit inactivated influenza vaccine. TCRdb ran MiXCR on the RT-PCR reads and lists one entry per CDR3 protein. This sample has some 640,000 distinct CDR3 sequences, with approximately 14% found just once. This specimen was PBMCs from blood, taken 14 to 15 days before vaccination. These receptors came from a man between 45 and 60 years old who received an inactivated influenza vaccine.

At least ten counts were recorded for this clonotype. V gene TRBV4-1 combines with J gene TRBJ2-1; D remains ambiguous. CDR1 is MGHRA and CDR2 is YSYEKL in the germline V gene. The CDR3 runs 19 residues. With 0 bases removed from V and 0 bases from J, the gap between germline ends came to 18 bases. CDR3 DNA sequence: TGCGCCAGCAGCCAAGAAGGGTTCCCGTCTGGCAGCTCCTACAATGAGCAGTTCTTC. Amino acid sequence: CASSQEGFPSGSSYNEQFF.

This clonotype occurred many times. The rearrangement links TRBV10-3 to TRBJ1-2; 7 nucleotides agree with TRBD1. V trimming: 10 bases; J trimming: 4 bases; junction bases outside the gene matches: 9. Germline V gene lookup returns CDR1 ENHRY and CDR2 SYGVKD. CDR3 length: 13 amino acids. In DNA form, the CDR3 reads TGTGCCACCCGACAGGGTGAAGGCTATGGCTACACCTTC. Residues: CATRQGEGYGYTF.

The V and J genes are TRBV20-1 and TRBJ2-2; a weak D match, TRBD2 (6 bases). Germline loops: CDR1 DFQATT, CDR2 SNEGSKA (reference sequence). V lost 3 bases and J lost 0, with 11 bases in between. The CDR3 spans 15 residues. In DNA form, the CDR3 reads TGCAGTGCTAGGGGACTTCTCTCGAACACCGGGGAGCTGTTTTTT. It translates to CSARGLLSNTGELFF.

The chain has TRBV28 and TRBJ2-7; 7 positions agree with TRBD1. V lost 4 bases and J lost 3; bases outside the gene matches: 3. This CDR3 comprises 13 residues. CDR1 and CDR2 (germline): MDHEN, SYDVKM. Here the CDR3 reads CASSWGQIYEQYF. The CDR3 bases are TGTGCCAGCAGTTGGGGACAGATCTACGAGCAGTACTTC.

Only a few counts were recorded for this clonotype. This rearrangement joins TRBV28 to TRBJ2-7; 10 bases agree with TRBD1. Germline V CDR1 and CDR2: MDHEN, SYDVKM. Trimming at V came to 5 bases and at J to 1 base, leaving 5 bases not matched to a gene. The CDR3 spans 15 residues. CDR3 in DNA: TGTGCCAGCAGTCCGACAGGGGGCGCTTCCTACGAGCAGTACTTC. As protein: CASSPTGGASYEQYF.

This clonotype came up many times. The chain joins TRBV15 to TRBJ2-5; D not resolved. CDR3 length equals 11 residues. The germline V and J ends were trimmed by 3 bases and 2 bases, with 1 base remaining between them. CDR1 is LNHNV, CDR2 YYDKDF, per germline (reference sequence). CDR3 nucleotides: TGTGCCACCAGCAGGCAAGAGACCCAGTACTTC. It yields the protein CATSRQETQYF.

There are a few counts of this clonotype. The rearrangement links TRBV20-1 to TRBJ1-1; a possible D gene is TRBD1 (6 bases). The germline V gene encodes CDR1 DFQATT and CDR2 SNEGSKA (reference sequence). V lost 4 bases and J 5 bases, leaving 17 bases between the germline ends. The CDR3 length is 14 residues. Here the CDR3 reads CSATPRGRSTEAFF. Written as DNA, the CDR3 is TGCAGTGCTACCCCCCGGGGGCGCTCTACTGAAGCTTTCTTT.

A few counts support this clonotype. The chain employs TRBV12-3 or TRBV12-4 and TRBJ1-5, with D uncertain. With 4 bases removed from V and 0 bases from J, the gap between germline ends came to 4 bases. This CDR3 is built from 13 residues. CDR3 nucleotides: TGTGCCAGCAGTTCAGTTAGCAATCAGCCCCAGCATTTT. Its translation is CASSSVSNQPQHF.

The sample holds a few counts of this clonotype. V and J are TRBV20-1 and TRBJ2-7, with D perhaps TRBD1 (6 bases). Germline V gene lookup returns CDR1 DFQATT and CDR2 SNEGSKA (reference sequence). Trimming removed 6 bases at V and 3 bases at J, with 18 bases between. CDR3 length equals 14 residues. CDR3 sequence (DNA): TGCAGTGCCCAACCAGGGACACCCGACTACGAGCAGTACTTC. This sequence encodes CSAQPGTPDYEQYF.

This clonotype has at least ten counts. J is TRBJ2-2 and V is TRBV18; 7 bases align to TRBD2. The germline gives CDR1 KGHSH, CDR2 LQKENI. Germline trimming cut 0 bases from V and 7 bases from J; bases unmatched to any gene: 11. The CDR3 has 17 residues. The CDR3 sequence: CASSPPTRSGAGGELFF. The CDR3 coding sequence is TGTGCCAGCTCACCACCCACGAGGAGCGGGGCTGGCGGGGAGCTGTTTTTT.